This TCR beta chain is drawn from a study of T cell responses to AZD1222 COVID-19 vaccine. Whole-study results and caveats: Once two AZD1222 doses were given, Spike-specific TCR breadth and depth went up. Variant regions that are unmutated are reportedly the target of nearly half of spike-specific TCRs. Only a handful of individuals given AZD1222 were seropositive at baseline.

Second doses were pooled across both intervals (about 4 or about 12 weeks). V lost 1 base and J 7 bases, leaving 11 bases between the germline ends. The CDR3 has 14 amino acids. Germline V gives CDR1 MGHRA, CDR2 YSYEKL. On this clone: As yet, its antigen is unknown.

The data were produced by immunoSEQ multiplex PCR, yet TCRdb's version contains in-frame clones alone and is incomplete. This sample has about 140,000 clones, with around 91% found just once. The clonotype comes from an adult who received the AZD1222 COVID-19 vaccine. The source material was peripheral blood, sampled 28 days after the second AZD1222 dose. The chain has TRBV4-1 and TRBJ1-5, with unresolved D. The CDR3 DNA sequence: TGCGCCAGCAGCCAAGGGCAACGAAGCCAGCCCCAGCATTTT. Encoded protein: CASSQGQRSQPQHF.